A selection of T cell receptor beta chains follows, all from one sample in a study of blood T cell repertoires in COVID-19. Clones were sequenced by immunoSEQ multiplex PCR, and TCRdb holds only the in-frame ones, with some missing. The sample includes tens of thousands of clones, around 80% of them seen just once. The sequenced sample was peripheral blood. These receptors were obtained from a man aged 55-75 years with active or convalescent COVID-19. Each CDR3 is given with its conserved first and last residue. Each record gives: V gene, J gene, CDR3 protein.

TRBV5-4	TRBJ1-1	CASSSGKTERAAEAFF
TRBV5-1	TRBJ1-6	CASSGGVSTGTNSPLHF
TRBV7-3	TRBJ2-3	CASSSPLGDTQYF
TRBV28	TRBJ1-1	CASHRGGGATEAFF
TRBV7-2	TRBJ1-5	CASSLALGSNQPQHF
TRBV7-9	TRBJ1-4	CASSLGQGGEKLFF
TRBV5-1	TRBJ1-1	CASSLSRGDGPTF
TRBV7-2	TRBJ1-2	CASSLLRASGEYGYTF
TRBV6-1	TRBJ2-5	CASSVRDRGLQETQYF
TRBV21-1	TRBJ1-2	CASSTTRIAGTGFPRGYGYTF
TRBV15	TRBJ1-1	CATSGLSGNTEAFF
TRBV7-9	TRBJ1-1	CASSPGTEAFF
TRBV6-2/TRBV6-3	TRBJ2-7	CASSPDRVSYEQYF
TRBV7-9	TRBJ1-1	CASTTGKGAGDTEAFF
TRBV9	TRBJ2-2	CASSVETGGTGELFF
TRBV28	TRBJ2-2	CASSFHRGDTGELFF
TRBV7-8	TRBJ2-5	CASSLQGGRNQETQYF
TRBV11-3	TRBJ2-7	CASSFGTGLAYEQYF
TRBV11-2	TRBJ2-2	CASSLAVAGGSTGELFF
TRBV3-1/TRBV3-2	TRBJ2-3	CASSRRLADTDTQYF
TRBV11-2	TRBJ2-7	CASRAGQGVYEQYF
TRBV6-1	TRBJ2-5	CASSEAGGSTQYF
TRBV7-6	TRBJ1-6	CASSLTANSPLHF
TRBV10-3	TRBJ1-1	CAISESYEEAFF
TRBV5-1	TRBJ1-2	CASSSGFDYGYTF
TRBV2	TRBJ1-6	CASREVSSYNSPLHF
TRBV28	TRBJ1-5	CASRQERPQHF
TRBV4-1	TRBJ2-7	CASSQDEALAFVRTYEQYF
TRBV6-4	TRBJ1-2	CASSEPGIGYTF
TRBV11-2	TRBJ1-1	CASSLDIITEAFF
TRBV7-2	TRBJ2-4	CASGLAGTNIQYF
TRBV2	TRBJ1-5	CASKQGLNQPQHF
TRBV19	TRBJ2-5	CASSIGGTQGETQYF
TRBV28	TRBJ1-1	CAGGQGSTEAFF
TRBV18	TRBJ2-6	CASSPTSTGANVLTF
TRBV7-3	TRBJ1-6	CASSRSGQGQSPLHF
TRBV7-3	TRBJ1-6	CASSLGQAPSSPLHF
TRBV3-1/TRBV3-2	TRBJ2-5	CASSHATGIKETQYF
TRBV2	TRBJ1-3	CASSPLGGLSGNTIYF
TRBV6-5	TRBJ1-1	CASSYSGGGRGAFF
TRBV9	TRBJ2-5	CASSATSGGKETQYF
TRBV12-3/TRBV12-4	TRBJ1-1	CASSLIDRAEAFF
TRBV15	TRBJ1-5	CATSRSKGVNQPQHF
TRBV19	TRBJ1-5	CASEGRGAQPQHF
TRBV28	TRBJ2-7	CASSLRPGYYEQYF
TRBV6-1	TRBJ1-4	CASSDEGASEKLFF
TRBV18	TRBJ2-2	CASSKGQGQNTGELFF
TRBV10-3	TRBJ2-1	CAIKTSGGPSSYNEQFF